Listed here is a single TCR beta chain. This sample was taken from a study of blood T cell repertoires in COVID-19. About the research overall: T cells, B-cell-depleted T cells, or PBMCs provided the cDNA or gDNA that served as material.

Method: immunoSEQ multiplex PCR; TCRdb's copy keeps in-frame clones and lacks some. The table includes 150,000 to 200,000 clones, approximately 87% detected once. Cohort assignment relied on participant-reported clinical history. The sample consisted of PBMCs or T cells enriched from blood (not recorded which). The clonotype was recovered from a woman in her forties or fifties who had recovered from COVID-19.

For the CDR3, the DNA is TGTGCCTGGAACCTCGGGACTTTAGTAAGGGATGGCTACACCTTC. Residues: CAWNLGTLVRDGYTF. This chain links TRBV30 with TRBJ1-2; perhaps TRBD1 as D (5 bases). Germline V CDR1 and CDR2: GTSNPN, SVGIG (reference sequence). The CDR3 has 15 amino acids. V was shortened by 4 bases and J by 6 bases, with 21 bases between the two germline ends. Variable domain in full (rest from reference TRBV30 and TRBJ1-2): SQTIHQWPATLVQPVGSPLSLECTVEGTSNPNLYWYRQAAGRGLQLLFYSVGIGQISSEVPQNLSASRPQDRQFILSSKKLLLSDSGFYLCAWNLGTLVRDGYTFGSGTRLTVV.